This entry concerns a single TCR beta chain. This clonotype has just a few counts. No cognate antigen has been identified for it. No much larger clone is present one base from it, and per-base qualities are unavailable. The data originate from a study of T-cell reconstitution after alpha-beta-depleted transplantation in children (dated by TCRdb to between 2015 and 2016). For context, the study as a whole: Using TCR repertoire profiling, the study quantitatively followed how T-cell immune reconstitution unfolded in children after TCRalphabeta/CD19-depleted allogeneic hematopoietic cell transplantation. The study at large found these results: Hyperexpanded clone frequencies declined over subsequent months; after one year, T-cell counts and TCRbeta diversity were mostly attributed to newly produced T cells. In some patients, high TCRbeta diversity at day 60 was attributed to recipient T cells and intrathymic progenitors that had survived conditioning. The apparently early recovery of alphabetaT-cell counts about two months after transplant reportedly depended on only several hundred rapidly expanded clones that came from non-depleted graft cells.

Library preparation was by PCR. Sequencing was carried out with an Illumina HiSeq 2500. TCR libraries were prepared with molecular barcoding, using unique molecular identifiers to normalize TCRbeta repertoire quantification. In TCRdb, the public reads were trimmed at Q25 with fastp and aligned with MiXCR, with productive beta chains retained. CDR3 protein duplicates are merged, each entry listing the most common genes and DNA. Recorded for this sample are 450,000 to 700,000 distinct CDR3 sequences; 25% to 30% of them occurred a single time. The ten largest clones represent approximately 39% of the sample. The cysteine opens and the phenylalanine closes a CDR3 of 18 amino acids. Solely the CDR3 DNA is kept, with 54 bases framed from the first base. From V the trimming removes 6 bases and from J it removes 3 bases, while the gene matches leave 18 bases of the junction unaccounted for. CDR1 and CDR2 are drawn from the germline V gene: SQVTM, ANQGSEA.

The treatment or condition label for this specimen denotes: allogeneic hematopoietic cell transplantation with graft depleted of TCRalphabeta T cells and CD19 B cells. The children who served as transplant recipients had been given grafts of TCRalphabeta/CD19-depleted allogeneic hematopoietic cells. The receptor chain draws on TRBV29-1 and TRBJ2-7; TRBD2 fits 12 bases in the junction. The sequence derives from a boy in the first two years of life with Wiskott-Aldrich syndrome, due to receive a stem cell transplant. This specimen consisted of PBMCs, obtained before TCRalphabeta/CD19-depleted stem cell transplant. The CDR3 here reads CSVKPGGASGRVHYEQYF. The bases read TGCAGCGTCAAGCCCGGCGGGGCTAGCGGGAGGGTACACTACGAGCAGTACTTC.